Below, 4 T cell receptor beta chains from the same sample are listed, as sequenced in a study of blood T cells in healthy people across ages (dated by TCRdb to 2013 to 2016). The library was prepared using 5' RACE. The sequencer was an Illumina HiSeq 2500. A second about 7 to 11 cycle PCR used a sample-barcoded 5' primer and a J-beta primer mix. TCRdb reanalyzed the raw reads on its own, using fastp at Q25 for trimming and MiXCR for clone calling, and kept in-frame beta chains. Rows with one shared CDR3 protein collapse into an entry with the most common genes and DNA. This sample has about a million distinct CDR3 sequences in its table, and around 49% of those were observed once. The ten largest clones capture roughly 12% of the sample. Sequenced: blood. The receptors here all came from a man aged 25 to 45 in good health.

The chain carries TRBV12-3 or TRBV12-4 and TRBJ1-5, with D perhaps matching TRBD1 (5 bases). V was clipped by 6 bases and J by 4 bases, with 19 bases between them. This CDR3 comprises 16 residues. In DNA, the CDR3 is TGTGCCAGCAGACCAAAACGGGACGGAATAAATCAGCCCCAGCATTTT. Its translation is CASRPKRDGINQPQHF.

V is TRBV2 and J is TRBJ1-2; D not certain. The CDR3 covers 16 residues. CDR1 is SNHLY, CDR2 FYNNEI, per germline. V lost 6 bases to trimming and J lost 1 base, with 18 bases between them. CDR3 bases: TGTGCCAGCAGCCGAACGAAAGCGAGTGATAACTATGGCTACACCTTC. Translating it yields CASSRTKASDNYGYTF.

This clonotype was observed a few times. The chain is built from TRBV6-1 and TRBJ2-1; no clear D gene. Germline CDR1 reads MNHNS; CDR2 reads SASEGT. The V end lost 1 base, the J end lost 8 bases, and 9 bases lay between the germline ends. The CDR3 runs to 13 residues. The CDR3 loop reads CASSEDSEYEQFF. CDR3 bases: TGTGCCAGCAGTGAAGATTCGGAGTATGAGCAGTTCTTC.

The CDR3 bases are TGTGCCAGCAGCCAGGGTACCACTAATGAAAAACTGTTTTTT. Its protein is CASSQGTTNEKLFF. The rearrangement links TRBV27 to TRBJ1-4; tentatively, D is TRBD1 (5 bases). The V gene lost 6 bases and the J gene lost 2 bases, with 10 bases spanning the gap. The CDR3 totals 14 residues. Per germline, CDR1 MNHEY and CDR2 SMNVEV (reference sequence).